This TCR beta chain was documented in a study of blood T cell repertoires in COVID-19. The wider study: Sources were T cells, B-cell-depleted T cells, or PBMCs; the material itself was cDNA or gDNA.

This clone occurred a few times. Under the authors' procedure: Estimates of nucleated cell counts were drawn from the amplification of reference gene primers. Data came from immunoSEQ multiplex PCR; TCRdb stores just in-frame clones and leaves some out. V, J and clone size were drawn from that table, and D and trimming were deduced from the DNA. The sample records about 97,000 clones, about four fifths being singletons. The CDR3 contains 14 residues. CDR1 is ENHRY, CDR2 SYGVKD, per germline. J lost 7 bases, V lost 6 bases, and 8 bases had no gene match. This receptor was taken from a man aged 35 to 55 with active or convalescent COVID-19. The V call is TRBV10-3, the J call TRBJ1-2; 10 bases are a match to TRBD1. Sample: peripheral blood. The CDR3 sequence: CAISPGTGVAGYTF. The DNA for the CDR3 is TGTGCCATCAGCCCCGGGACAGGGGTAGCTGGCTACACCTTC.